The T cell receptor beta chain under discussion was sequenced for a study of blood T cell repertoires in COVID-19 (dated by TCRdb to 2020 to 2022). With regard to the full study: The collaborator samples originated in the United States, Italy and Spain and spanned the acute and convalescent phases of COVID-19. The samples were drawn from two sources: the first 160 participants of the ongoing ImmuneRACE study, and 1,200 or so subjects contributed by 6 global collaborators. Deeply sampled blood TCRbeta repertoires from subjects exposed to, actively infected with, or recovered from COVID-19 were included in the dataset. The repertoires were released in a freely available public database meant as a resource for research on the immune response to SARS-CoV-2. The material from the prospective study consisted of cDNA or gDNA derived from T cells, B-cell-depleted T cells, or PBMCs. A de-identified subject ID, COVID-19 status, age in years and sex were almost always included in the sample metadata. Where available, HLA class I and class II types were obtained from metadata supplied by the sample provider rather than from assay-based typing. Overall study results and their limits: The amount of clinical and demographic metadata varied by source and participant and was provided uncurated.

In Seattle, one collaborating source enrolled patients while the infection was active and tracked those patients longitudinally over the course of disease. Whole blood was collected in K2EDTA tubes by collaborating institutions according to the institutions' own protocols. For TCRbeta analysis, collaborators shipped samples as frozen whole blood, isolated PBMCs, or DNA extracted from either of those sample types. Measured from the cysteine to the phenylalanine, the CDR3 is 12 residues long. This entry keeps only the CDR3 DNA: 36 bases, framed from base 1. The V end gives up 6 bases and the J end 7 bases, leaving 4 bases in the junction not matched to a gene. The germline V gene yields SQVTM for CDR1 and ANQGSEA for CDR2. A note on this clone: There is no known antigen for this receptor. It has no much larger one-base neighbor in the sample; base qualities were not kept.

The immunoSEQ Assay, a bias-controlled multiplex PCR, was used to amplify TCRbeta CDR3 regions from genomic DNA. In the source study's methods: Nucleated cell counts per sample were estimated from amplification of reference gene primers within the assay. Sequence reads were collapsed and filtered to measure the absolute abundance of every unique TCRbeta CDR3 rearrangement. For each sample, productive Simpson clonality was calculated as the square root of Simpson's diversity index over productive rearrangements. This immuneACCESS table, as held by TCRdb, lists in-frame sequences with V and J called but not all clones. Of the missing ones, under half trace to an unresolved V gene in checked studies; the others have no known cause. The V and J calls and the clone size are those of that table, but D and trimming were determined from the DNA. Across this sample there are about 63,000 clones, with 75% to 85% seen only once. Of the sample, roughly 30% is held by the ten largest clones.

Sequences were obtained from peripheral blood. This TCR derives from a man in his sixties with COVID-19, enrolled during active disease. This chain is built from TRBV29-1 and TRBJ2-2, with 8 junctional bases fitting TRBD1. The nucleotide sequence is given as TGCAGCGTGGACAGGGCGAGCGGGGAGCTGTTTTTT. It codes for CSVDRASGELFF.